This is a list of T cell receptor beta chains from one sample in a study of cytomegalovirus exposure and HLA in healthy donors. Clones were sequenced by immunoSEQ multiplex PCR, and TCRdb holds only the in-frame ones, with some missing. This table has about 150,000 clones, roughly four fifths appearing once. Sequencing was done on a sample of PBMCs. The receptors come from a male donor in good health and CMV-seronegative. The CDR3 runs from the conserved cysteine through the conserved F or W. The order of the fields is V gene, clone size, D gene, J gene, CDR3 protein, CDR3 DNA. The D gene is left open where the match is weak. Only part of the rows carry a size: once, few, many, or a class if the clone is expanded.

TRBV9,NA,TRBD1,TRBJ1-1,CACSVDSGGNTEAFF,TGTGCCTGCAGCGTAGATTCAGGGGGGAACACTGAAGCTTTCTTT
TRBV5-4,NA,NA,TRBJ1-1,CASSSPQSNTEAFF,TGTGCCAGCAGCTCCCCCCAGTCGAACACTGAAGCTTTCTTT
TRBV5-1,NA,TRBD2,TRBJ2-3,CASRFNSGAPTDTQYF,TGCGCCAGCAGATTTAATAGCGGGGCTCCCACAGATACGCAGTATTTT
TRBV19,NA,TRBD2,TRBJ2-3,CASSMRLAGTDTQYF,TGTGCCAGTAGTATGCGACTAGCGGGAACCGATACGCAGTATTTT
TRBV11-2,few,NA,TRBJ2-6,CASSQDGDTSGANVLTF,TGTGCCAGCAGCCAAGATGGGGACACATCTGGGGCCAACGTCCTGACTTTC
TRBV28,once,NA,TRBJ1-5,CASSYREISNQPQHF,TGTGCCAGCAGTTACAGGGAGATTAGCAATCAGCCCCAGCATTTT
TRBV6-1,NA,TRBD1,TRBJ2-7,CASSDWDRDQDYEQYF,TGTGCCAGCAGTGATTGGGACAGAGACCAAGACTACGAGCAGTACTTC
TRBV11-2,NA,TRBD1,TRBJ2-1,CASSRGQGGSEQFF,TGTGCCAGCAGCCGTGGACAGGGTGGTAGTGAGCAGTTCTTC
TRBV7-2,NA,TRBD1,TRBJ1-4,CASSFSRGTGDEKLFF,TGTGCCAGCAGCTTCAGTAGGGGGACAGGAGATGAAAAACTGTTTTTT
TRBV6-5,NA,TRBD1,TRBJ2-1,CASRGRGHPGDEQFF,TGTGCCAGCAGGGGCAGGGGGCACCCAGGGGATGAGCAGTTCTTC
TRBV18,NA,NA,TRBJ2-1,CASSPPAEYNEQFF,TGTGCCAGCTCACCACCGGCAGAATACAATGAGCAGTTCTTC
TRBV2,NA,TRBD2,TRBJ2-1,CASGRDEQFF,TGTGCCAGCGGGAGGGATGAGCAGTTCTTC
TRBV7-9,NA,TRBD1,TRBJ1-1,CASSPPDRDTEAFF,TGTGCCAGCAGTCCTCCTGACAGGGACACTGAAGCTTTCTTT
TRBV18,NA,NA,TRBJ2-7,CASSPPSRSAYEQYF,TGTGCCAGCTCACCCCCGTCCCGGAGCGCCTACGAGCAGTACTTC
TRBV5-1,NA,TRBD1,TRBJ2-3,CASSSHTTGDADTQYF,TGCGCCAGCAGCTCCCACACCACAGGGGACGCAGATACGCAGTATTTT
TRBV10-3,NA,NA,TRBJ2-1,CAISEIQEQFF,TGTGCCATCAGTGAGATACAGGAGCAGTTCTTC
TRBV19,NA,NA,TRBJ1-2,CASSIPSRGNYGYTF,TGTGCCAGTAGTATCCCGAGCAGGGGAAACTATGGCTACACCTTC
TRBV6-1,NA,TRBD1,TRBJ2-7,CASSRGTGPTYEQYF,TGTGCCAGCAGTCGGGGGACAGGGCCTACCTACGAGCAGTACTTC
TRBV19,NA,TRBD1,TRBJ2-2,CASSVGTANTGELFF,TGTGCCAGTAGTGTTGGGACAGCGAACACCGGGGAGCTGTTTTTT
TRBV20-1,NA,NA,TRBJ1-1,CSALNREAFF,TGCAGTGCTTTGAACCGGGAAGCTTTCTTT
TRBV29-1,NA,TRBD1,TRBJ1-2,CSVGGMDRKLYGYTF,TGCAGCGTTGGGGGAATGGACAGGAAACTCTATGGCTACACCTTC
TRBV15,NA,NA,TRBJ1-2,CATSRAREGGYGYTF,TGTGCCACCAGCAGAGCGCGGGAGGGAGGCTATGGCTACACCTTC
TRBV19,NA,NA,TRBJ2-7,CASSIAHQSAGEQYF,TGTGCCAGTAGTATAGCTCACCAATCGGCGGGGGAGCAGTACTTC
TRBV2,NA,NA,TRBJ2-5,CASSEALDTGRQETQYF,TGTGCCAGCAGTGAAGCGCTCGACACCGGCCGCCAAGAGACCCAGTACTTC
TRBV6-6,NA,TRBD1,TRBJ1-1,CASIQGGGLTEAFF,TGTGCCAGCATCCAGGGGGGAGGTCTCACTGAAGCTTTCTTT